This TCR beta chain was observed in a study of shared clonotypes between healthy human individuals. Overall study results and limits: The small donor group covered limited genetic and exposure diversity.

Germline CDR1 and CDR2: SGHNT and YYREEE (reference sequence). V gave up 4 bases and J gave up 1 base, with 5 bases separating them. CDR3 length: 12 amino acids. Sequencing used immunoSEQ multiplex PCR; TCRdb keeps in-frame clones, though not all of them. In the table there are a few million clones, just over 90% of which are singletons. With respect to this clone: Its target is not known.

The sequenced sample was naive CD4+ T cells from PBMCs. Subset indicated: CD45RA+ positively selected. The genes are TRBV5-4 and TRBJ1-1, with unresolved D. The TCR was taken from a young man in good health. Some clones in this sample may be carry-over from other donors' samples. In DNA form, the CDR3 reads TGTGCCAGCAGCGCGGGGAACACTGAAGCTTTCTTT. Encoded protein: CASSAGNTEAFF.